This TCR beta chain was recorded in a study of blood T cell repertoires in COVID-19. The wider study: PBMCs, B-cell-depleted T cells, or T cells were the source of the cDNA or gDNA that made up the material.

Assay used: immunoSEQ multiplex PCR; TCRdb lists only in-frame clones, some missing. The table includes approximately 150,000 clones, around four fifths detected once. Trimming left V 4 bases short and J 7 bases short, with 8 bases between. CDR3 length: 12 residues. CDR1 is WSHSY and CDR2 is SAAADI in the germline V gene. Specimen: peripheral blood. The sequence was obtained from a woman older than 75 with acute or convalescent COVID-19. The chain combines TRBV10-2 with TRBJ2-1, with D maybe TRBD2 (5 bases). The CDR3 reads CASSVLGNEQFF. The CDR3 nucleotides are TGCGCCAGCAGTGTACTAGGGAATGAGCAGTTCTTC.